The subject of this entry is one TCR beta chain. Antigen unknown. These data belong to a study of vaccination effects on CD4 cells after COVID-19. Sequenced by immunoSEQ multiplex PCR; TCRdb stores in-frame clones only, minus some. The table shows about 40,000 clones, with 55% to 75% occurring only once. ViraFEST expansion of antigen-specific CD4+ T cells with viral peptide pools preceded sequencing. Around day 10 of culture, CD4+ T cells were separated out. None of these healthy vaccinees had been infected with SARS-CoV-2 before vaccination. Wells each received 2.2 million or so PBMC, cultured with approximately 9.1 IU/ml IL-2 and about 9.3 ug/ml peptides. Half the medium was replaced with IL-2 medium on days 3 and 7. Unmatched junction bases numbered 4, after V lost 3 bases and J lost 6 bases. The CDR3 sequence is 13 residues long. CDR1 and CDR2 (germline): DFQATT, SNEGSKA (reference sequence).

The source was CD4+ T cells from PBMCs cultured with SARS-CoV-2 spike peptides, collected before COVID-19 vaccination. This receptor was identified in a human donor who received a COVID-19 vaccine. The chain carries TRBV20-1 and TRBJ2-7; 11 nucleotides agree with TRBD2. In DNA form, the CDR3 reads TGCAGTGCTAGTCTAGCGGGAGGCGGCGAGCAGTACTTC. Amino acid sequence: CSASLAGGGEQYF.